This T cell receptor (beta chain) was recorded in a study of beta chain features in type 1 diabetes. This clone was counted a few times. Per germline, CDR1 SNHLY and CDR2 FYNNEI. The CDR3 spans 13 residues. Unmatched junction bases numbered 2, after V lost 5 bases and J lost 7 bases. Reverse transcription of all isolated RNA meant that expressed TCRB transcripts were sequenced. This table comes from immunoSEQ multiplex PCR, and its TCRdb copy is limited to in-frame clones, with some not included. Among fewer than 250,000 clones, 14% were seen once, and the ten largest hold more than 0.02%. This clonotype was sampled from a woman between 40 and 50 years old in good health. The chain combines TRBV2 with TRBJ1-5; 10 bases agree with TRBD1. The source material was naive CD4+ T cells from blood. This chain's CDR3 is CASSRTGGQPQHF. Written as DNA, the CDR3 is TGTGCCAGCAGTAGGACAGGGGGACAGCCCCAGCATTTT.